A selection of T cell receptor beta chains follows, all from one sample in a study of T cell responses to AZD1222 COVID-19 vaccine. Clones were read by immunoSEQ multiplex PCR, and TCRdb kept only the in-frame ones, dropping some. This table holds 150,000 or so clones, roughly 90% found once. Sequences were derived from peripheral blood, sampled on day 0 of AZD1222 vaccination. These receptor sequences come from an adult in good health. The CDR3 runs from the conserved cysteine through the conserved F or W. D genes are given only for firm matches. Clone size is given for some rows only: seen once, a few or many times, or a class if the clone is expanded.

abundance	d_gene	len	v_gene	j_gene	CDR3aa	CDR3nt
.	.	13	TRBV7-9	TRBJ2-3	CASSLDATDTQYF	TGTGCCAGCAGCTTAGACGCAACAGATACGCAGTATTTT
once	TRBD1	14	TRBV28	TRBJ2-5	CASSLQQGVETQYF	TGTGCCAGCAGCTTACAACAGGGGGTAGAGACCCAGTACTTC
.	TRBD1	12	TRBV27	TRBJ1-1	CASRGQDPGAFF	TGTGCCAGCAGAGGACAGGACCCTGGGGCTTTCTTT
.	.	15	TRBV4-1	TRBJ1-2	CASSQEVGANYGYTF	TGCGCCAGCAGCCAAGAGGTTGGGGCTAACTATGGCTACACCTTC
.	.	14	TRBV7-2	TRBJ2-7	CASSSTGGGYEQYF	TGTGCCAGCAGCTCTACAGGGGGAGGGTACGAGCAGTACTTC
.	.	15	TRBV27	TRBJ1-3	CASRGPGTSGNTIYF	TGTGCCAGCAGGGGACCGGGGACCTCTGGAAACACCATATATTTT
.	TRBD2	16	TRBV5-6	TRBJ2-2	CASSYASGSNTGELFF	TGTGCCAGCAGCTATGCTAGCGGGTCGAACACCGGGGAGCTGTTTTTT
.	.	14	TRBV14	TRBJ1-1	CASSQAGENTEAFF	TGTGCCAGCAGCCAAGCCGGGGAGAACACTGAAGCTTTCTTT
.	TRBD1	15	TRBV7-2	TRBJ2-1	CASSLTRTGRNEQFF	TGTGCCAGCAGCTTAACCCGGACAGGGCGGAATGAGCAGTTCTTC
.	TRBD1	14	TRBV2	TRBJ1-2	CASTPDRANYGYTF	TGTGCCAGCACCCCGGACAGGGCTAACTATGGCTACACCTTC
medium-sized	.	14	TRBV15	TRBJ2-5	CATSRVSVQETQYF	TGTGCCACCAGCAGAGTCTCGGTGCAAGAGACCCAGTACTTC
once	.	13	TRBV11-2	TRBJ2-7	CASSLVGQNEQYF	TGTGCCAGCAGCTTAGTGGGGCAGAACGAGCAGTACTTC
.	TRBD1	14	TRBV7-2	TRBJ2-7	CASSKGQAYYEQYF	TGTGCCAGCAGCAAGGGACAGGCCTACTACGAGCAGTACTTC
.	.	12	TRBV6-5	TRBJ1-1	CASRLGPTEAFF	TGTGCCAGCAGGTTAGGACCCACTGAAGCTTTCTTT
few	.	13	TRBV30	TRBJ1-6	CAWGTAYNSPLHF	TGTGCCTGGGGGACTGCTTATAATTCACCCCTCCACTTT